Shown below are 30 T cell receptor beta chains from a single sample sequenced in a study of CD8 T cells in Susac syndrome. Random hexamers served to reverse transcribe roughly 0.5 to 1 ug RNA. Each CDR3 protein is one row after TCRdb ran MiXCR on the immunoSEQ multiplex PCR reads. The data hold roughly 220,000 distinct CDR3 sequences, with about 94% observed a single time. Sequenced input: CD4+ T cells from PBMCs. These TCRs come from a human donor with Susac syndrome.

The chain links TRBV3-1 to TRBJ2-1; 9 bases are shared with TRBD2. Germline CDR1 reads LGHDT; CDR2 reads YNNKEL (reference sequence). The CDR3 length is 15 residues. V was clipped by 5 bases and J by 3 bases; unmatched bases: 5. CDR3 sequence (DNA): TGTGCCAGCAGCAGCCAAGCGGGGGGCTACAATGAGCAGTTCTTC. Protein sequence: CASSSQAGGYNEQFF.

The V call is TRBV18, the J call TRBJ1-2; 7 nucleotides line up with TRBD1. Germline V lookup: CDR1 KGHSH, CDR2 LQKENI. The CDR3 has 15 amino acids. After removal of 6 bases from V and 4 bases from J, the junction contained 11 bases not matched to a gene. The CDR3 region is CASSQRTGPAYGYTF. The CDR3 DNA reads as TGTGCCAGCTCTCAACGGACAGGACCCGCCTATGGCTACACCTTC.

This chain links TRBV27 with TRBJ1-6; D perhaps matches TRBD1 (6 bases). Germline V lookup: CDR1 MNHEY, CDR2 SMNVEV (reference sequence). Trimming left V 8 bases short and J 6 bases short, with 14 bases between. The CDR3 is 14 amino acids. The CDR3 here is CASAQGHLNSPLHF. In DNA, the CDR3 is TGTGCCAGCGCTCAGGGACATCTTAATTCACCCCTCCACTTT.

The CDR3: CAWLGYGHGYTF. In DNA form, the CDR3 reads TGTGCCTGGTTAGGTTATGGGCATGGCTACACCTTC. V and J are TRBV30 and TRBJ1-2; unclear D gene. Germline values: CDR1 GTSNPN, CDR2 SVGIG (reference sequence). The CDR3 is 12 amino acids. The V gene lost 5 bases and the J gene lost 6 bases, with 13 bases spanning the gap.

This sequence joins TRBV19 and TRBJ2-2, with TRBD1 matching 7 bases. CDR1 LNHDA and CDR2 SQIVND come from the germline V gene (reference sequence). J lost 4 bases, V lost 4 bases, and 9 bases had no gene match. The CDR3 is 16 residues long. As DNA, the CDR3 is TGTGCCAGTAGTACTCAGACAGGGCCGCGCACCGGGGAGCTGTTTTTT. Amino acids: CASSTQTGPRTGELFF.

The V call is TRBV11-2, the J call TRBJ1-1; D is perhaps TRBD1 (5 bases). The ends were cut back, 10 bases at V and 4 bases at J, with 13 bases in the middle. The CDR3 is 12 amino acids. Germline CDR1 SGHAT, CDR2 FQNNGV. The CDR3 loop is CATSFRGTEAFF. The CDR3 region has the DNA TGTGCCACCTCGTTTAGGGGCACTGAAGCTTTCTTT.

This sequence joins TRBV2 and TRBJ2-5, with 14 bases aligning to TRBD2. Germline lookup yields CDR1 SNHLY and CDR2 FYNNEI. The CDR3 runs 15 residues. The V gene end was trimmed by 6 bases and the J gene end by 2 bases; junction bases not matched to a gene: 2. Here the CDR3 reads CASRGTSGGQETQYF. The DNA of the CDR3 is TGTGCCAGCAGGGGGACTAGCGGGGGACAAGAGACCCAGTACTTC.

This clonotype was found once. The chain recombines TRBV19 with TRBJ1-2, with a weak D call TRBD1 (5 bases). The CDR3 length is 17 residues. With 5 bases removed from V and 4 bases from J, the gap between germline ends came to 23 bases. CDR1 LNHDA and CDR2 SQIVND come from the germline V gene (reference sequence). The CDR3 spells CASSVILTDSTTYGYTF. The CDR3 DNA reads TGTGCCAGTAGTGTCATCTTGACAGACTCAACGACCTATGGCTACACCTTC. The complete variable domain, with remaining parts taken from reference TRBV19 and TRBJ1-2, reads DGGITQSPKYLFRKEGQNVTLSCEQNLNHDAMYWYRQDPGQGLRLIYYSQIVNDFQKGDIAEGYSVSREKKESFPLTVTSAQKNPTAFYLCASSVILTDSTTYGYTFGSGTRLTVV.

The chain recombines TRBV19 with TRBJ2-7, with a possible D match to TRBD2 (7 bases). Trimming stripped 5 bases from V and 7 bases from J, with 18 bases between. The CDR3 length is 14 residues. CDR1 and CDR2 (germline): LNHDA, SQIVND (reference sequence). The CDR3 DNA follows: TGTGCCAGTAGTCCTTCACAACAGGGAGGGGAGCAGTACTTC. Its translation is CASSPSQQGGEQYF.

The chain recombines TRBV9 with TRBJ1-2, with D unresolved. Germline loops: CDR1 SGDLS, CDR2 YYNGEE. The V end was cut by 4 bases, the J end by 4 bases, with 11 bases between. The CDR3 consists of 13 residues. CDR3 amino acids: CASSKDGLYGYTF. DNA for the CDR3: TGTGCCAGCAGCAAGGACGGACTCTATGGCTACACCTTC.

As DNA, the CDR3 is TGCAGTGCTAGAGAAGAACAGGGATACGATCAGCCCCAGCATTTT. It yields the protein CSAREEQGYDQPQHF. The rearrangement uses TRBV20-1 and TRBJ1-5; D might be TRBD1 (6 bases). The CDR3 spans 15 residues. Germline V gene data show CDR1 as DFQATT and CDR2 as SNEGSKA (reference sequence). V was shortened by 0 bases and J by 5 bases, with 14 bases between the two germline ends.

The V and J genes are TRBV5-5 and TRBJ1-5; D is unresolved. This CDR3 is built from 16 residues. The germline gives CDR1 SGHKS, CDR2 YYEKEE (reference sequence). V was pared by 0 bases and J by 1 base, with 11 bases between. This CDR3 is CASSLGPSGSNQPQHF. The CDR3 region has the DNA TGTGCCAGCAGCTTGGGACCAAGTGGGAGCAATCAGCCCCAGCATTTT.

In DNA, the CDR3 is TGTGCCAGCAGTGGCGGTGGTGGGCCCCAGCATTTT. Its translation: CASSGGGGPQHF. This chain connects TRBV2 to TRBJ1-5; D gene uncertain. The length of the CDR3 is 12 residues. V was pared by 4 bases and J by 9 bases, with 10 bases between. CDR1 and CDR2 (germline): SNHLY, FYNNEI. The variable domain in full, completed from reference TRBV2 and TRBJ1-5, reads EPEVTQTPSHQVTQMGQEVILRCVPISNHLYFYWYRQILGQKVEFLVSFYNNEISEKSEIFDDQFSVERPDGSNFTLKIRSTKLEDSAMYFCASSGGGGPQHFGDGTRLSIL.

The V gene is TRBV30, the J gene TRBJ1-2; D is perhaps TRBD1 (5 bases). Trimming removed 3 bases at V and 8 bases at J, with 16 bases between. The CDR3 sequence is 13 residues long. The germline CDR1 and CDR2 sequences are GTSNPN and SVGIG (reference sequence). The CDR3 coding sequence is TGTGCCTGGAGGGGGTCGACGGGGGAGGGCTACACCTTC. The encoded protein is CAWRGSTGEGYTF.

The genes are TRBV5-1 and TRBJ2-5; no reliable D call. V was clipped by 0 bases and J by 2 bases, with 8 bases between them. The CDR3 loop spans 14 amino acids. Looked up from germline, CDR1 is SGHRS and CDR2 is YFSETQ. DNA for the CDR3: TGCGCCAGCAGCTTGGAGGGCAGGCAAGAGACCCAGTACTTC. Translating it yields CASSLEGRQETQYF.

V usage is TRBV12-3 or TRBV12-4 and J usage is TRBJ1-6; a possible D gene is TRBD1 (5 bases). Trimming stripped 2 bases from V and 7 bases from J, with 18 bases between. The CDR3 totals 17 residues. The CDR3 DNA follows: TGTGCCAGCAGTTTATCCTCGGGGGGGGTTGCAAATTCACCCCTCCACTTT. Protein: CASSLSSGGVANSPLHF.

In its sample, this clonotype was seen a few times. The CDR3 loop is CASSRGTGSYNEQFF. In nucleotides, the CDR3 is TGTGCCAGCTCACGGGGGACAGGGTCCTACAATGAGCAGTTCTTC. The chain couples TRBV18 to TRBJ2-1; 9 bases map to TRBD1. This CDR3 contains 15 residues. Germline loops: CDR1 KGHSH, CDR2 LQKENI. J gave up 1 base and V 4 bases, and 2 bases lay outside the gene matches. The full variable domain, in which reference TRBV18 and TRBJ2-1 provide the parts outside the CDR3, is NAGVMQNPRHLVRRRGQEARLRCSPMKGHSHVYWYRQLPEEGLKFMVYLQKENIIDESGMPKERFSAEFPKEGPSILRIQQVVRGDSAAYFCASSRGTGSYNEQFFGPGTRLTVL.

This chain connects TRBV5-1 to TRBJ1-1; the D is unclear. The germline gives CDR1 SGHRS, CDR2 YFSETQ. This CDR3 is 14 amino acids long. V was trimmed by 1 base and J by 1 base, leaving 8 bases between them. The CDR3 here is CASSLSLKNTEAFF. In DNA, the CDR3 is TGCGCCAGCAGCTTGTCGCTTAAGAACACTGAAGCTTTCTTT.

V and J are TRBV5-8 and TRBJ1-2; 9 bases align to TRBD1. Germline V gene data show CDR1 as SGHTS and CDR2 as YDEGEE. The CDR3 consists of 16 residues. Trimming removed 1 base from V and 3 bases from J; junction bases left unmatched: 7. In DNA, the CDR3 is TGTGCCAGCAGCTTGTTGATCAGGACAGGGGACTATGGCTACACCTTC. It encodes CASSLLIRTGDYGYTF.

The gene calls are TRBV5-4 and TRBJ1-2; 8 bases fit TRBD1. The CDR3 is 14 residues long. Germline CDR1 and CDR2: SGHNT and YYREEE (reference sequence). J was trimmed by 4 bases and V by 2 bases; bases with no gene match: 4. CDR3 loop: CASSFWTGTYGYTF. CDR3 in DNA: TGTGCCAGCAGCTTTTGGACAGGGACCTATGGCTACACCTTC.

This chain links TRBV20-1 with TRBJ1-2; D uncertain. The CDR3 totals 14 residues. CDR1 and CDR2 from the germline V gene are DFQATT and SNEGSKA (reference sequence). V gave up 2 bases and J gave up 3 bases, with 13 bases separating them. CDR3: CSARLARSYYGYTF. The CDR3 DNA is TGCAGTGCTAGATTAGCCAGGTCTTACTATGGCTACACCTTC.

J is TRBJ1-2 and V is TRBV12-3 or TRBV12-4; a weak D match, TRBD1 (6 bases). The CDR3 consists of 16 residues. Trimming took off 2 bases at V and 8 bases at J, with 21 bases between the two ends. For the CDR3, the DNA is TGTGCCAGCAGTTTATACCTCCCGGGTACAGGGATCGGCTACACCTTC. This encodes CASSLYLPGTGIGYTF.

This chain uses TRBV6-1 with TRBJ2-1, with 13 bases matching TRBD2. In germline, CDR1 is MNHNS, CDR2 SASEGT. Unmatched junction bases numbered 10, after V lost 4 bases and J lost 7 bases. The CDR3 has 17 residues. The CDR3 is CASSGTSGGKSLNEQFF. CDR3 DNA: TGTGCCAGCAGTGGGACTAGCGGGGGTAAATCGCTAAATGAGCAGTTCTTC.

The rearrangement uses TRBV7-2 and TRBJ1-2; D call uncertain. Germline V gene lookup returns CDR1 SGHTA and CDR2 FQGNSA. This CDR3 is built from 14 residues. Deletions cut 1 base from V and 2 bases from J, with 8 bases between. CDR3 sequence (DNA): TGTGCCAGCAGCTTAGGGCCAGAGAACTATGGCTACACCTTC. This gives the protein CASSLGPENYGYTF.

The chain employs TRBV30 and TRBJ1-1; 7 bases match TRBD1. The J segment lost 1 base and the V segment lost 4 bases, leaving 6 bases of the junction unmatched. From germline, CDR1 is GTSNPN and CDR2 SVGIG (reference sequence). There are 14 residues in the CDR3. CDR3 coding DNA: TGTGCCTGGACCCTCGGGACAGAGAACACTGAAGCTTTCTTT. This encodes CAWTLGTENTEAFF.

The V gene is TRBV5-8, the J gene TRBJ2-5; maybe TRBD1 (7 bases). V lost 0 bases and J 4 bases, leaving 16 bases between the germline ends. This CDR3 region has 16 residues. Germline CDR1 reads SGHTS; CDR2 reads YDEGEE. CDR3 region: CASSLGRRQGGETQYF. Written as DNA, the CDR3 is TGTGCCAGCAGCTTGGGCCGGAGACAGGGAGGAGAGACCCAGTACTTC.

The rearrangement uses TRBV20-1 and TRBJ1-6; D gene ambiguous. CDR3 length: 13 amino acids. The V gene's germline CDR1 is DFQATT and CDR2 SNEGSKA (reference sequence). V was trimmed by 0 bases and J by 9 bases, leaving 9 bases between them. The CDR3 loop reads CSAREDFSSPLHF. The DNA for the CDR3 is TGCAGTGCTAGAGAGGATTTTAGTTCACCCCTCCACTTT.

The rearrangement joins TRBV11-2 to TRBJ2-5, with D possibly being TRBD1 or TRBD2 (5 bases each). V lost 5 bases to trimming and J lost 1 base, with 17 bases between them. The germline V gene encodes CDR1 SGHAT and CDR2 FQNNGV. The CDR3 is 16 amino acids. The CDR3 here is CASSRRDGVPQETQYF. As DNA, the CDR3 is TGTGCCAGCAGCAGACGGGACGGTGTCCCCCAAGAGACCCAGTACTTC.

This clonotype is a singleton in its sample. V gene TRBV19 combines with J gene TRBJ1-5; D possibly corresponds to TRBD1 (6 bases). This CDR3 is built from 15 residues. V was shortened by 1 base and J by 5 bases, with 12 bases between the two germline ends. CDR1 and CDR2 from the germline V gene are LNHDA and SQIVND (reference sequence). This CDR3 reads CASSIVGGPDQPQHF. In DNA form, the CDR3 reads TGTGCCAGTAGTATAGTTGGGGGGCCCGATCAGCCCCAGCATTTT. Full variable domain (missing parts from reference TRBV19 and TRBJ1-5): DGGITQSPKYLFRKEGQNVTLSCEQNLNHDAMYWYRQDPGQGLRLIYYSQIVNDFQKGDIAEGYSVSREKKESFPLTVTSAQKNPTAFYLCASSIVGGPDQPQHFGDGTRLSIL.

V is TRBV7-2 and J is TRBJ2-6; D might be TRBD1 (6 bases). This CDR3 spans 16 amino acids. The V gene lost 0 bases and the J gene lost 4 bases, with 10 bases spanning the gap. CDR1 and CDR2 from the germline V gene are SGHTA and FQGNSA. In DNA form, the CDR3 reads TGTGCCAGCAGCTTAGCTACAGGGTCCGGGGCCAACGTCCTGACTTTC. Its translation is CASSLATGSGANVLTF.